What follows describes a single T cell receptor (beta chain). The sample is drawn from a study of blood T cell repertoires in COVID-19. Study-level background: There were acute and convalescent COVID-19 samples, and they came from the United States, Italy and Spain. T cells, B-cell-depleted T cells, or PBMCs provided the cDNA or gDNA that served as material.

Seattle enrolled patients during active infection and tracked them longitudinally. V trimming: 0 bases; J trimming: 2 bases; junction bases outside the gene matches: 5. The CDR3 is made up of 15 amino acids. Germline values: CDR1 SGHRS, CDR2 YFSETQ. Clones were sequenced by immunoSEQ multiplex PCR, and TCRdb holds only the in-frame ones, with some missing. The sample holds around 370,000 clones, about 89% seen once. The sequencing input was peripheral blood. This receptor was taken from a woman between 50 and 59 years old with COVID-19, enrolled during active disease. V and J are TRBV5-1 and TRBJ2-7, with 7 positions matching TRBD2. In DNA form, the CDR3 reads TGCGCCAGCAGCTTGGAAGCGCGGGAGACCTACGAGCAGTACTTC. Translation gives CASSLEARETYEQYF.